This paragraph reports one TCR beta chain. This sample is drawn from a study of OX40 agonist ivuxolimab in advanced cancers. Clones were sequenced by immunoSEQ multiplex PCR, and TCRdb holds only the in-frame ones, with some missing. The table has roughly 69,000 clones, 85% to 95% seen once. The length of the CDR3 is 14 residues. The V and J ends lost 4 bases and 4 bases respectively, with 12 bases between them. The sequenced sample was CD4+ or CD8+ T cells sorted from blood, obtained in a trial of the OX40 agonist ivuxolimab. This chain uses TRBV23-1 with TRBJ2-3; D perhaps matches TRBD1 (6 bases). TRBV23-1 is placed among ORFs of uncertain function. The sequence came from an adult with an advanced solid tumor such as melanoma, head and neck, liver or kidney cancer. The CDR3 DNA reads as TGCGCCAGCAGTCGAGGACAGCTGCCAGATACGCAGTATTTT. Amino acid sequence: CASSRGQLPDTQYF.